This T cell receptor (beta chain) was sequenced for a study of T cell changes during pregnancy in multiple sclerosis. The repertoire was sequenced with immunoSEQ multiplex PCR; TCRdb's copy has only in-frame clones and lacks some. The table has 60,000 to 75,000 clones, roughly nine tenths seen once. Looked up from germline, CDR1 is WNHNN and CDR2 is SYGVQD (reference sequence). The CDR3 runs to 17 residues. Trimming pared 8 bases from V and 5 bases from J, leaving 24 bases between. This chain links TRBV10-1 with TRBJ2-2; D perhaps matches TRBD1 (6 bases). This TCR was recovered from a female donor with multiple sclerosis, enrolled in a pregnancy study. The input for sequencing was peripheral blood, taken before pregnancy. The CDR3 reads CASLWWGPIFWTGELFF. For the CDR3, the DNA is TGCGCCAGCCTCTGGTGGGGGCCCATTTTTTGGACCGGGGAGCTGTTTTTT.